Presented here are 15 T cell receptor beta chains from one specimen sequenced in a study of vaccination effects on CD4 cells after COVID-19 (dated by TCRdb to between 2021 and 2024). No antigens are known for them. After around eleven days of culture, CD4+ T cells were isolated with the EasySep CD4+ T cell isolation kit. Each participant received two doses of an mRNA SARS-CoV-2 vaccine, either BNT162b2 or mRNA-1273. The library was produced with the immunoSEQ multiplex PCR assay. The table comes from immuneACCESS by way of TCRdb, which keeps in-frame sequences with V and J called. Part of the clones is missing from these tables; in studies checked, under half for an unresolved V gene and the rest for unknown reasons. Within this sample are tens of thousands of clones, with around 79% of them counted one time only. The ten largest clonotypes hold more than 2% of the sample. The sequencing used CD4+ T cells from PBMCs cultured without peptide, collected after COVID-19 vaccination. The receptor set was obtained from a human donor who received a COVID-19 vaccine.

This clone was seen a few times. The gene calls are TRBV4-2 and TRBJ1-1, with 7 bases fitting TRBD1. Germline V gives CDR1 LGHNA, CDR2 YNFKEQ. V dropped 4 bases and J dropped 2; count of bases not matched to a gene: 19. The CDR3 sequence is 19 residues long. The CDR3 protein is CASSPLRPLIDRVNTEAFF. In DNA, the CDR3 is TGTGCCAGCAGCCCACTACGACCACTAATAGACAGGGTAAACACTGAAGCTTTCTTT.

Notes on this clone: Germline and junction disagree at one end, which may indicate a read error. The chain couples TRBV5-4 to TRBJ2-3; tentative D call: TRBD2 (6 bases). Looked up from germline, CDR1 is SGHNT and CDR2 is YYREEE (reference sequence). CDR3 length equals 14 residues. This CDR3 is CASSPGLTTYTQYF. The CDR3 DNA reads as TGTGCCAGCAGCCCCGGACTAACCACATATACGCAGTATTTT.

The chain is built from TRBV19 and TRBJ2-2, with D uncertain. This CDR3 region has 14 residues. V lost 7 bases to trimming and J lost 2 bases, with 11 bases between them. CDR1 is LNHDA and CDR2 is SQIVND in the germline V gene (reference sequence). The CDR3 region is CASKSQTNTGELFF. The CDR3 DNA sequence: TGTGCCAGTAAGAGTCAGACAAACACCGGGGAGCTGTTTTTT.

V usage is TRBV18 and J usage is TRBJ1-2, with TRBD1 identical over 8 bases. Trimming cost V 2 bases and J 0 bases; bases outside gene matches: 2. Germline-derived CDR1 and CDR2 are KGHSH and LQKENI. This CDR3 contains 15 residues. The CDR3 here is CASSPSQGANYGYTF. DNA for the CDR3: TGTGCCAGCTCACCATCACAGGGGGCTAACTATGGCTACACCTTC.

This chain's CDR3 is CATKDGTTNEKLFF. DNA for the CDR3: TGCGCCACTAAGGACGGGACAACTAATGAAAAACTGTTTTTT. The chain employs TRBV5-1 and TRBJ1-4; D call uncertain. CDR1 and CDR2 from the germline V gene are SGHRS and YFSETQ. This CDR3 spans 14 amino acids. V was cut by 9 bases and J by 0 bases, with 12 bases left in between.

The chain has TRBV24-1 and TRBJ1-2; the match to TRBD1 covers 9 bases. Germline-derived CDR1 and CDR2 are KGHDR and SFDVKD. CDR3 length equals 14 residues. V gave up 5 bases and J gave up 8 bases; unmatched junction bases: 8. The CDR3 here is CATSGTQGAFGYTF. In DNA form, the CDR3 reads TGTGCCACCAGTGGTACACAGGGGGCGTTCGGCTACACCTTC.

The V gene is TRBV19, the J gene TRBJ1-2; maybe TRBD1 (5 bases). Between the trimmed V and J ends, which lost 3 bases and 0 bases, there was a span of 8 bases. Germline assignment: CDR1 LNHDA and CDR2 SQIVND (reference sequence). The CDR3 loop spans 14 amino acids. The CDR3, as DNA: TGTGCCAGTAGTATTGGGGGATCTAACTATGGCTACACCTTC. It is translated as CASSIGGSNYGYTF.

The chain employs TRBV7-9 and TRBJ1-2; D is possibly TRBD1 (5 bases). Germline lookup yields CDR1 SEHNR and CDR2 FQNEAQ (reference sequence). V lost 5 bases, J lost 7 bases, and 17 bases lay in between. This CDR3 is built from 14 residues. Written as DNA, the CDR3 is TGTGCCAGCAGCGAAAGCCAGGGTCTAACTGGCTACACCTTC. Translation: CASSESQGLTGYTF.

This clone occurred a few times. This chain uses TRBV5-6 with TRBJ2-7; a weak D match, TRBD1 (5 bases). The germline gives CDR1 SGHDT, CDR2 YYEEEE. The V and J ends lost 2 bases and 3 bases respectively, with 12 bases between them. The CDR3 contains 14 residues. The CDR3 protein is CASSFIQTVYEQYV. The CDR3 nucleotides read TGTGCCAGCAGCTTCATCCAGACAGTCTACGAGCAGTACGTC.

The chain recombines TRBV3-1 (or the pseudogene TRBV3-2) with TRBJ1-1; perhaps TRBD1 as D (5 bases). V was cut by 3 bases and J by 5 bases, with 7 bases left in between. The germline CDR1 and CDR2 sequences are LGHDT and YNNKEL (reference sequence). CDR3 length: 12 residues. For the CDR3, the DNA is TGTGCCAGCAGCCAGGGGGGAACTGAAGCTTTCTTT. Residues: CASSQGGTEAFF.

The chain combines TRBV12-3 or TRBV12-4 with TRBJ2-2; D gene uncertain. V was trimmed by 7 bases and J by 3 bases, leaving 9 bases between them. This CDR3 has 13 amino acids. The CDR3 region has the DNA TGTGCCAGCACCTACAGCTACACCGGGGAGCTGTTTTTT. This sequence encodes CASTYSYTGELFF.

The rearrangement uses TRBV3-1 (or the pseudogene TRBV3-2) and TRBJ2-6, with unresolved D. CDR3 length: 16 amino acids. Germline V gene data show CDR1 as LGHDT and CDR2 as YNNKEL (reference sequence). V lost 2 bases and J lost 1, with 9 bases in between. The CDR3 DNA reads as TGTGCCAGCAGCCAAACATGGTTATCTGGGGCCAACGTCCTGACTTTC. Its protein is CASSQTWLSGANVLTF.

The chain employs TRBV19 and TRBJ1-5; perhaps TRBD1 as D (5 bases). V lost 3 bases and J lost 9, with 15 bases in between. The V gene's germline CDR1 is LNHDA and CDR2 SQIVND (reference sequence). The CDR3 covers 14 residues. The CDR3 protein is CASSIDQGNWPQHF. DNA of the CDR3: TGTGCCAGTAGTATCGATCAGGGAAATTGGCCCCAGCATTTT. The variable domain in full, with the rest retrieved from reference TRBV19 and TRBJ1-5, is DGGITQSPKYLFRKEGQNVTLSCEQNLNHDAMYWYRQDPGQGLRLIYYSQIVNDFQKGDIAEGYSVSREKKESFPLTVTSAQKNPTAFYLCASSIDQGNWPQHFGDGTRLSIL.

This clone was detected only a few times. This chain connects TRBV28 to TRBJ1-6; 11 nucleotides agree with TRBD1. This CDR3 is built from 16 residues. The V segment lost 4 bases and the J segment 6 bases; nucleotides outside the gene matches: 5. Germline V gives CDR1 MDHEN, CDR2 SYDVKM. CDR3 loop: CASSSSGTGGNSPLHF. The CDR3 DNA reads TGTGCCAGCAGTTCGTCCGGGACAGGGGGTAATTCACCCCTCCACTTT. Combining the CDR3 with reference TRBV28 and TRBJ1-6 gives the whole variable domain DVKVTQSSRYLVKRTGEKVFLECVQDMDHENMFWYRQDPGLGLRLIYFSYDVKMKEKGDIPEGYSVSREKKERFSLILESASTNQTSMYLCASSSSGTGGNSPLHFGNGTRLTVT.

The genes are TRBV19 and TRBJ2-7, with 9 bases fitting TRBD1. This CDR3 contains 15 residues. Germline values: CDR1 LNHDA, CDR2 SQIVND (reference sequence). V shed 3 bases and J 0 bases; nucleotides not matched to a gene: 3. The CDR3 here is CASSILTGGSYEQYV. CDR3 sequence (DNA): TGTGCCAGTAGTATCTTGACAGGGGGCTCCTACGAGCAGTACGTC.